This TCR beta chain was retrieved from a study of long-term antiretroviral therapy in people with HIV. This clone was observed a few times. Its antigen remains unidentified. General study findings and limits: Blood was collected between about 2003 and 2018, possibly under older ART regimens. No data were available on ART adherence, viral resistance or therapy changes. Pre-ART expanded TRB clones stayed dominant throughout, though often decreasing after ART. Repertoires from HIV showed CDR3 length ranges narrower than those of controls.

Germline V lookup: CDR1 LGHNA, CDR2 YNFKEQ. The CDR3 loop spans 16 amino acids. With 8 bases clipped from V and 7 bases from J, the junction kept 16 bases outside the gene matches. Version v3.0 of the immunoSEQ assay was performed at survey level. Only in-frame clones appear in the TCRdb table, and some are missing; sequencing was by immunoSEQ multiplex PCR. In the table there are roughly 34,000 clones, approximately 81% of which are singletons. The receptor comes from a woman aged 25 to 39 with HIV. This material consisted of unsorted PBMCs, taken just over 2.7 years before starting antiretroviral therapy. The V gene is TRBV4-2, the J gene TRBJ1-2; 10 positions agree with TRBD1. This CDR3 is CASCASFDRGRGGYTF. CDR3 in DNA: TGTGCCAGCTGTGCTTCCTTCGACAGGGGGCGCGGTGGCTACACCTTC.